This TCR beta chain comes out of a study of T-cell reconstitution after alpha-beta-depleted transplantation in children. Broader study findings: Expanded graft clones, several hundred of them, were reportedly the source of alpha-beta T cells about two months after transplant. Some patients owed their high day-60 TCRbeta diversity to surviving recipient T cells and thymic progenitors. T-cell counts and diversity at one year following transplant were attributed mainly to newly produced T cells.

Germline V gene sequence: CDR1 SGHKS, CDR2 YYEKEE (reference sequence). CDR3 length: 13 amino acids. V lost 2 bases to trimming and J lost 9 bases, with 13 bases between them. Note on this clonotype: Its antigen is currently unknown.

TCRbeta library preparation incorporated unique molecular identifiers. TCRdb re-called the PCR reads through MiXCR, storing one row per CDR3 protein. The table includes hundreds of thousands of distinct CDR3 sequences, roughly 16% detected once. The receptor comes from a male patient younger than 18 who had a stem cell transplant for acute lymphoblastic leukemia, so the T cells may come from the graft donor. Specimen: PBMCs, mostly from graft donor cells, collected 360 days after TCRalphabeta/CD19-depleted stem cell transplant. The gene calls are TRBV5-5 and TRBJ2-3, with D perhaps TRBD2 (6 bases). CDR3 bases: TGTGCCAGCAGCTTCGGGGGAGTGGGCACGCAGTATTTT. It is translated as CASSFGGVGTQYF.